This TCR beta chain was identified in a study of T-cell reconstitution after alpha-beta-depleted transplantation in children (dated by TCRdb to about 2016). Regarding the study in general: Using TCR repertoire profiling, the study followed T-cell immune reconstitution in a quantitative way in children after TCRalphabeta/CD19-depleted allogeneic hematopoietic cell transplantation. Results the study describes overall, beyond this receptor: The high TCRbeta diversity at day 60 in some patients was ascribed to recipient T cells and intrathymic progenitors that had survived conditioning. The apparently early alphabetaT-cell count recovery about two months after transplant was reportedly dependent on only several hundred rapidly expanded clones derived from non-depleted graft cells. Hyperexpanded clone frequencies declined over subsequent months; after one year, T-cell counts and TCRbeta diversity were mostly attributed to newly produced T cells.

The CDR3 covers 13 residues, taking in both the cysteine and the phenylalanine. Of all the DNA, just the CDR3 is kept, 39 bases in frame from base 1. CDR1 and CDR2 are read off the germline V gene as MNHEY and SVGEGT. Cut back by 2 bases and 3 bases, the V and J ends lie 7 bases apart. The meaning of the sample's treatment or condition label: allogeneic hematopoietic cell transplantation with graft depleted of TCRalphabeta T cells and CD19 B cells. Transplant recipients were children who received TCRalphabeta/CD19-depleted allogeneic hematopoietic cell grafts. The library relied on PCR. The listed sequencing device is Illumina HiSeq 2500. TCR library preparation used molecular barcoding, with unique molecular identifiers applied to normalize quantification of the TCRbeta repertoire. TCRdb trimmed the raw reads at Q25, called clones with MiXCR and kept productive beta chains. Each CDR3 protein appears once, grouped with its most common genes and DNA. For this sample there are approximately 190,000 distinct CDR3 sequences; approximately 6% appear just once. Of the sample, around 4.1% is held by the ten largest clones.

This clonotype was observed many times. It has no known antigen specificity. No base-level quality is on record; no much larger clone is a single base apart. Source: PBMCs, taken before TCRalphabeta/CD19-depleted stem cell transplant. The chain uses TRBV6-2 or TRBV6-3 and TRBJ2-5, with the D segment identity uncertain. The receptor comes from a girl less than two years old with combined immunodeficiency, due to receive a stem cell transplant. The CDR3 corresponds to CASSYIGEETQYF. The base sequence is TGTGCCAGCAGTTACATCGGAGAAGAGACCCAGTACTTC.